This T cell receptor (beta chain) was documented in a study of blood T cells in healthy people across ages. This clonotype was seen more than once but under ten times. The CDR3 runs to 13 residues. Trimming removed 4 bases at V and 4 bases at J, with 10 bases between. CDR1 LGHNA and CDR2 YSLEER come from the germline V gene. Through a sample-barcoded 5' primer and a J-beta primer mix, a second PCR was run for roughly 6 to 12 cycles. TCRdb re-called the 5' RACE reads with MiXCR, one entry per CDR3 protein. The sample lists 780,000 or so distinct CDR3 sequences, roughly 25% occurring once. These data were also filed under a second study, of T cells of mothers and their children.

The sequencing input was blood. The chain has TRBV4-3 and TRBJ1-1; D gene uncertain. The clonotype was recovered from a boy between 10 and 17 years old in good health. The CDR3 nucleotides are TGCGCCAGCAGCCCCCCTTTAGGCACTGAAGCTTTCTTT. This encodes CASSPPLGTEAFF.